These 13 T cell receptor beta chains were all obtained from the same sample, sequenced in a study of T cells after yellow fever vaccination. One entry per CDR3 protein results from TCRdb running MiXCR on the 5' RACE reads. This table holds more than 95,000 distinct CDR3 sequences, approximately 14% found once. This specimen consisted of CD8+ T cells sorted from PBMCs, obtained 5 days after the yellow fever booster vaccination. These TCRs come from a man between 18 and 35 years old who received the YFV17D yellow fever vaccine.

The rearrangement links TRBV6-5 to TRBJ2-7; 9 positions match TRBD2. V was clipped by 5 bases and J by 3 bases; unmatched bases: 5. The CDR3 totals 14 residues. The V gene's germline CDR1 is MNHEY and CDR2 SVGAGI. The CDR3 loop is CASSRRGGLYEQYF. CDR3 DNA: TGTGCCAGCAGTCGGCGGGGGGGCCTCTACGAGCAGTACTTC.

J is TRBJ2-1 and V is TRBV29-1; D may be TRBD1 (6 bases). Trimming removed 3 bases at V and 0 bases at J, with 12 bases between. The CDR3 totals 15 residues. The V gene's germline CDR1 is SQVTM and CDR2 ANQGSEA. The CDR3 DNA follows: TGCAGCGTTGATCGGGACACGAGCTCCTACAATGAGCAGTTCTTC. Its protein product is CSVDRDTSSYNEQFF.

The V and J genes are TRBV12-3 or TRBV12-4 and TRBJ2-1; the D gene is possibly TRBD2 (6 bases). The CDR3 spans 11 residues. V gave up 7 bases and J gave up 9 bases, with 10 bases separating them. DNA for the CDR3: TGTGCCAGCACCCCGGAGGGTGAGCAGTTCTTC. Its translation: CASTPEGEQFF.

V usage is TRBV7-2 and J usage is TRBJ2-3; perhaps D is TRBD1 or TRBD2 (5 bases each). The CDR3 loop spans 17 amino acids. V was shortened by 2 bases and J by 0 bases, with 15 bases between the two germline ends. The V gene's germline CDR1 is SGHTA and CDR2 FQGNSA. The CDR3 nucleotides are TGTGCCAGCAGCTTACCGGGACGGAAGATTAGCACAGATACGCAGTATTTT. This translates into CASSLPGRKISTDTQYF.

This clonotype occurred a few times. V is TRBV11-2 and J is TRBJ1-1; no firm D call. The CDR3 loop spans 11 amino acids. Germline CDR1 SGHAT, CDR2 FQNNGV. V lost 1 base, J lost 8 bases, and 5 bases lay in between. The CDR3 DNA reads TGTGCCAGCAGCTTAGCCTGGGAAGCTTTCTTT. Translation gives CASSLAWEAFF. The full variable domain, its missing parts supplied by reference TRBV11-2 and TRBJ1-1, is EAGVAQSPRYKIIEKRQSVAFWCNPISGHATLYWYQQILGQGPKLLIQFQNNGVVDDSQLPKDRFSAERLKGVDSTLKIQPAKLEDSAVYLCASSLAWEAFFGQGTRLTVV.

The chain uses TRBV5-1 and TRBJ2-7, with 9 nucleotides matching TRBD2. Trimming cost V 5 bases and J 2 bases; bases outside gene matches: 8. The CDR3 contains 15 residues. Germline V gene sequence: CDR1 SGHRS, CDR2 YFSETQ. This CDR3 reads CASSNEASGAYEQYF. The CDR3 DNA reads as TGCGCCAGCAGTAACGAGGCTAGCGGGGCCTACGAGCAGTACTTC.

The V call is TRBV5-4, the J call TRBJ1-2; no definite D call. CDR1 is SGHNT and CDR2 is YYREEE in the germline V gene (reference sequence). The CDR3 is 14 amino acids. The V and J ends lost 0 bases and 1 base respectively, with 7 bases between them. For the CDR3, the DNA is TGTGCCAGCAGCTTGGCCATGGGTAACTATGGCTACACCTTC. Its protein product is CASSLAMGNYGYTF.

The V gene is TRBV29-1, the J gene TRBJ2-7, with a tentative D call TRBD2 (6 bases). CDR1 and CDR2 from the germline V gene are SQVTM and ANQGSEA. The CDR3 is made up of 13 amino acids. V was trimmed by 4 bases and J by 6 bases, leaving 16 bases between them. Written as DNA, the CDR3 is TGCAGCGTTGGAGGAGGGGATGGAAGCGAGCAGTACGTC. This encodes CSVGGGDGSEQYV.

This clonotype was picked up a small number of times. The chain combines TRBV6-5 with TRBJ1-2; TRBD1 aligns across 7 bases. This CDR3 region has 14 residues. Per germline, CDR1 MNHEY and CDR2 SVGAGI. J lost 8 bases, V lost 2 bases, and 8 bases had no gene match. For the CDR3, the DNA is TGTGCCAGCAGTTACGGGACAGCGTGGGGCGGCTACACCTTC. Amino acids: CASSYGTAWGGYTF.

The genes are TRBV12-3 or TRBV12-4 and TRBJ2-3; D gene uncertain. This CDR3 is built from 14 residues. Trimming took 7 bases from V and 0 from J, leaving 11 bases between them. CDR3: CASTFLSSTDTQYF. In DNA form, the CDR3 reads TGTGCCAGCACCTTCCTCTCTAGCACAGATACGCAGTATTTT.

The table lists this clonotype with a count of one. V and J are TRBV6-5 and TRBJ2-7; TRBD2 might be the D (7 bases). CDR3 length equals 15 residues. Deletions cut 2 bases from V and 0 bases from J, with 11 bases between. Germline CDR1 is MNHEY and CDR2 is SVGAGI. As DNA, the CDR3 is TGTGCCAGCAGTTACGAGGGAGGGGGCTCCTACGAGCAGTACTTC. The encoded protein is CASSYEGGGSYEQYF.

The V call is TRBV27, the J call TRBJ1-2; D might be TRBD1 (5 bases). The CDR3 contains 13 residues. Germline V lookup: CDR1 MNHEY, CDR2 SMNVEV (reference sequence). V was shortened by 2 bases and J by 7 bases, with 11 bases between the two germline ends. The CDR3 nucleotides read TGTGCCAGCAGTTTAGGGGCTGGGGTTGGCTACACCTTC. Translating it yields CASSLGAGVGYTF.

This clonotype showed up just a few times. The chain combines TRBV11-2 with TRBJ1-2, with D perhaps TRBD1 (5 bases). Looked up from germline, CDR1 is SGHAT and CDR2 is FQNNGV. The CDR3 covers 15 residues. V was cut by 4 bases and J by 0 bases, with 12 bases left in between. In DNA form, the CDR3 reads TGTGCCAGCAGCTCCAGGGATACCACTAACTATGGCTACACCTTC. Its protein is CASSSRDTTNYGYTF.